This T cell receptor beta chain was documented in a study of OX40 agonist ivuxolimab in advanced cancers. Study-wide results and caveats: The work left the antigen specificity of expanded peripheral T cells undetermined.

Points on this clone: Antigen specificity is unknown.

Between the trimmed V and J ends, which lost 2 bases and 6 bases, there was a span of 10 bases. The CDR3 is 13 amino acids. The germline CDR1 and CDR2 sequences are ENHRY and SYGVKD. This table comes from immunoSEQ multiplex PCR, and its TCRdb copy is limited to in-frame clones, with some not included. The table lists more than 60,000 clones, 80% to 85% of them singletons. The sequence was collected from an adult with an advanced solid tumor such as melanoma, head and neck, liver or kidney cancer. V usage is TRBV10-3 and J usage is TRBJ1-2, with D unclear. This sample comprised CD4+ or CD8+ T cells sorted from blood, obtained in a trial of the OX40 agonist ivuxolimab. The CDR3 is CAISEVTANGYTF. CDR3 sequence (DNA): TGTGCCATCAGTGAGGTCACTGCGAATGGCTACACCTTC.